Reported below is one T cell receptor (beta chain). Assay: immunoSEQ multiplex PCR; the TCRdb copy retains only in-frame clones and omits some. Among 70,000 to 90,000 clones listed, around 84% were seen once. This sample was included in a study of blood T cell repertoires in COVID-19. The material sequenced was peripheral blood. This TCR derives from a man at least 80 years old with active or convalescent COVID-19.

The CDR3 here is CAWTRVRQLNYGYTF. The CDR3, as DNA: TGTGCCTGGACCCGAGTCCGACAGTTGAACTATGGCTACACCTTC. This sequence joins TRBV30 and TRBJ1-2; D perhaps matches TRBD1 (5 bases). Per the germline V gene, CDR1 is GTSNPN and CDR2 is SVGIG (reference sequence). The V end was cut by 4 bases, the J end by 2 bases, with 17 bases between. This CDR3 contains 15 residues.